This T cell receptor (beta chain) was documented in a study of shared clonotypes between healthy human individuals. Whole-study findings and limits: An effect of sequencing depth on clonotype sharing among donors was expected. The small donor group covered limited genetic and exposure diversity.

The table lists this clone with a few counts. Its cognate antigen is unknown. Every subset's genomic DNA went evenly onto several immunoSEQ plates. Original processing notes: ImmunoSEQ sequences covered only the junction and lacked quality scores; filtering therefore differed. The method was immunoSEQ multiplex PCR; TCRdb's version includes in-frame clones alone and lacks a portion of them. V, J and clone size reflect that table, while D and trimming were determined from the DNA. This table has some 360,000 clones, around 79% appearing once. Germline V CDR1 and CDR2: SGHNT, YYREEE (reference sequence). With V trimmed by 0 bases and J by 5 bases, 6 bases remained unmatched. This CDR3 contains 15 residues.

This receptor was identified in a man aged 25 to 40 in good health. Sequencing was carried out using memory CD4+ T cells sorted from blood. Sample subset: CD45RA-negative fraction. This sequence joins TRBV5-4 and TRBJ2-3; TRBD2 agrees at 7 bases. CDR3 in amino acids: CASSLGGASGDTQYF. CDR3 in DNA: TGTGCCAGCAGCTTGGGCGGGGCTAGCGGAGATACGCAGTATTTT.